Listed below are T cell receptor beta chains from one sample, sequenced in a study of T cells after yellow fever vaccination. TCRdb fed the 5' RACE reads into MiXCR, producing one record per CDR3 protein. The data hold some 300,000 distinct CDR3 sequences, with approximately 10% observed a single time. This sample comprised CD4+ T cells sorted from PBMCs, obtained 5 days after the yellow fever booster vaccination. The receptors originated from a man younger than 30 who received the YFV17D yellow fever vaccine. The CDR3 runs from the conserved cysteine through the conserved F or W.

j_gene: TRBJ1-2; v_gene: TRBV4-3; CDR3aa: CASSQVSLSTENYGYTF
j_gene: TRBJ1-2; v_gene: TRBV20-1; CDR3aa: CSARVVGLPPNYGYTF
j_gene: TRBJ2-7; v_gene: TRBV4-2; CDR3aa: CASSHQAQKSSYEQYF
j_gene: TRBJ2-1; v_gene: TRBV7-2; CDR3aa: CASSLAETSGGSYNEQFF
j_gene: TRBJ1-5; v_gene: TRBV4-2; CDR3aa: CASSQAVYSNQPQHF
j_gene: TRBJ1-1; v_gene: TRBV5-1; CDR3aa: CASSPQPDRNTEAFF
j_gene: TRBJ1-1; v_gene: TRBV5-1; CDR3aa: CASSLLGQGSTEAFF
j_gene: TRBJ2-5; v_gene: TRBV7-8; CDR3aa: CASSTGPTGLRTQYF
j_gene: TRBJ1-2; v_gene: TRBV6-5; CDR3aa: CASSNPGQVYGYTF
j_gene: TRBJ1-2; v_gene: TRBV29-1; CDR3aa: CSVGTGNYGYTF
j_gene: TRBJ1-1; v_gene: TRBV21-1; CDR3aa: CASGQANTEAFF
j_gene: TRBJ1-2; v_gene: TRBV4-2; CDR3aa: CASSQGGNGGVNYGYTF
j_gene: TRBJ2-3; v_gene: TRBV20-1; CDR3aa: CSARPGLAPDTQYF
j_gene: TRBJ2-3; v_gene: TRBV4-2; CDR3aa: CASSQDLAGGLDTQYF
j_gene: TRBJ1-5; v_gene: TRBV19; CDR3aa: CASSDRGLSNQPQHF
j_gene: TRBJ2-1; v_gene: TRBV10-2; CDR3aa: CASRTSGGAFNEQFF
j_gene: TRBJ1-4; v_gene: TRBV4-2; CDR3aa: CASSRGGNQNTNEKLFF
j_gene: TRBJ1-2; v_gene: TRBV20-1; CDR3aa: CSARPTGYYGYTF
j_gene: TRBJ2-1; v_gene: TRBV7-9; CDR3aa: CASSFSSNEQFF
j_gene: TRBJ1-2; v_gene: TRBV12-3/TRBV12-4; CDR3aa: CASSPTGGVNYGYTF
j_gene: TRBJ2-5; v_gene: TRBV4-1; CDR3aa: CASSQGGFQETQYF
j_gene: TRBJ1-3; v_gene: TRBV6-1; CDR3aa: CASRATGALDTIYF
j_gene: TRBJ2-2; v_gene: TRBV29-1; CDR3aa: CSVPLPGTGGAGELFF
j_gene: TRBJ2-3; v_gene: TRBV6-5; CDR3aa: CASSKEGGRGVTQYF
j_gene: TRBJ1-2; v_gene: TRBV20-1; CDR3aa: CSAIRRGSYGYTF
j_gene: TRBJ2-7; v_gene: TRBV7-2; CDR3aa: CASSLDFARAYEQYF
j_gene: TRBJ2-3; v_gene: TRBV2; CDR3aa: CASSDPGKDTQYF
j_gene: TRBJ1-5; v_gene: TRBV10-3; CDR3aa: CAISDDRTGYNQPQHF
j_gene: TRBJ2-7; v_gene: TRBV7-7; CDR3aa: CASSAGGEQYF
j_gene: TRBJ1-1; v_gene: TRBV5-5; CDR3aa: CASSSRALNTEAFF
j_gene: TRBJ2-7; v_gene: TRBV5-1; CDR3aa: CASSFQDRIEQYF
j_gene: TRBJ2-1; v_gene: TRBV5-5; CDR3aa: CASSSAGRQATEAGFF
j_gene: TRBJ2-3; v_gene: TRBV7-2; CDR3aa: CASSLARDSGEDF
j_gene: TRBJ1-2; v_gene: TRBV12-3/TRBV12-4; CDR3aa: CASSLDRAPGADGYTF
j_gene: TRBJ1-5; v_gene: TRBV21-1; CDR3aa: CAIQVWRLKDQPQHF
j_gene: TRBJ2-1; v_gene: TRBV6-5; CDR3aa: CASSLRGQGYNEQFF
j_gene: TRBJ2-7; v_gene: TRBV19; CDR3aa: CASSTQDASYEQYF
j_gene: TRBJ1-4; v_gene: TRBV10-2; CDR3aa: CASRVRGGQPGKLFF
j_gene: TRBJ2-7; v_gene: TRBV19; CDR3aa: CASSMGGEAYEQYF
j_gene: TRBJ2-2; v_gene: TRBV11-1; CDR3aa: CASSLATGAGELFF
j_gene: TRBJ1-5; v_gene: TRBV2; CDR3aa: CASSTTGGNQPQHF
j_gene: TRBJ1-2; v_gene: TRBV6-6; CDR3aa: CASSFDGGLDNYGYTF
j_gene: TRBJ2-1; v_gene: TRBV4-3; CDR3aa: CASSQGARGRDYNEQFF
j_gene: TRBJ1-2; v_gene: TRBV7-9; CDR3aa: CASSSPGWNYGYTF
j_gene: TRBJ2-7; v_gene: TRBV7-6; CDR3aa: CASSLTAGAEGEQYF
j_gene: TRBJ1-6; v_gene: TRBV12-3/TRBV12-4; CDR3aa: CASSFGTPFYSPLHF
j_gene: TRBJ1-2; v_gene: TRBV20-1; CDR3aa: CSAREWTGVFGDYGYTF
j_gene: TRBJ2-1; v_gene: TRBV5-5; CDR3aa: CASSPETGTTQFF
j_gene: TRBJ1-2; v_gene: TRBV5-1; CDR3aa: CASSLDPTGTVNYGYTF
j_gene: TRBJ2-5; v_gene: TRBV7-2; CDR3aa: CASSLRSTDPETQYF
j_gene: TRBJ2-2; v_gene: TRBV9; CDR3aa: CASSLRTGNTGELFF